These T cell receptor beta chains were read from a single sample in a study of Graves' ophthalmopathy and Graves' hyperthyroidism. TCRdb processed the multiplex PCR reads anew with MiXCR; each CDR3 protein has one entry. Counted here are over 500,000 distinct CDR3 sequences, about 20% occurring once; the ten biggest clones make up approximately 7%. Sequenced: peripheral blood. The receptors derive from a woman aged 18-29 years with stable Graves' hyperthyroidism. Some clones in this sample may be carry-over from other donors' samples. Each CDR3 is given with its conserved first and last residue. The D gene is left open where the match is weak. A clone size is listed for some rows: how often the clone was seen (once, few, many), or a class if it is expanded.

j_call d_call clone_size v_call cdr3_nt cdr3_aa
TRBJ2-7 - many TRBV29-1 TGCAGCGTCCGAGCCGGGGGAACCTACGAGCAGTACTTC CSVRAGGTYEQYF
TRBJ2-5 - - TRBV12-3/TRBV12-4 TGTGCCAGCAGTTTTTACCAACAAGAGACCCAGTACTTC CASSFYQQETQYF
TRBJ2-7 - many TRBV27 TGTGCCAGCGGGCTACAGGGTCTACACGAGCAGTACTTC CASGLQGLHEQYF
TRBJ1-1 - few TRBV12-3/TRBV12-4 TGTGCCAGCACCTTAGGTGGGGGCGCTGAAGCTTTCTTT CASTLGGGAEAFF
TRBJ2-2 - many TRBV20-1 TGCAGTGCTAGAGAAGGGGACGGGGAGCTGTTTTTT CSAREGDGELFF
TRBJ1-2 - - TRBV28 TGTGCCAGCACGGGGCAGAACTATGGCTACACCTTC CASTGQNYGYTF
TRBJ2-7 - many TRBV3-1 TGTGCCAGCAGCCAAGATTCGGGGAAGGCCCACGAGCAGTACTTC CASSQDSGKAHEQYF
TRBJ1-6 - once TRBV30 TGTGCCTGGGCTTCCGGGACCCACGAGAGTTCACCCCTCCACTTT CAWASGTHESSPLHF
TRBJ1-5 - many TRBV6-1 TGTGCCAGCAGCTCCATGGGGGGGCAGCCCCCGCAGGCCCAGCATTTT CASSSMGGQPPQAQHF
TRBJ2-2 TRBD2 - TRBV4-2 TGTGCCAGCAGCCAAGTGGGGACTAGCGCGGCCGGGGAGCTGTTTTTT CASSQVGTSAAGELFF
TRBJ1-3 - many TRBV12-3/TRBV12-4 TGTGCCAGCAGTTTTGGGGGGACGTGGAACACCATATATTTT CASSFGGTWNTIYF
TRBJ1-6 - many TRBV9 TGTGCCAGCAGCGAGGGGGACCGGAGCTCCTATAATTCACCCCTCCACTTT CASSEGDRSSYNSPLHF
TRBJ2-2 - many TRBV7-9 TGTGCCAGCAGGATACAGGGATCCATCACCGGGGAGCTGTTTTTT CASRIQGSITGELFF
TRBJ1-2 - many TRBV7-2 TGTGCCAGCAGCTTAGCCGGAACGGGCGACTATGGCTACACCTTC CASSLAGTGDYGYTF
TRBJ2-7 TRBD1 - TRBV10-3 TGTGCCATCAGTGATGGGACAGTCTCCTACGAGCAGTACTTC CAISDGTVSYEQYF
TRBJ1-5 - many TRBV5-1 TGCGCCAGCAGCTTGGCCCAAAATCAGCCCCAGCATTTT CASSLAQNQPQHF
TRBJ1-5 TRBD1 - TRBV4-1 TGCGCCAGCAGCCAAGATGGGGGACAGGGAGCTGGTCAGCCCCAGCATTTT CASSQDGGQGAGQPQHF
TRBJ2-7 - many TRBV9 TGTGCCAGCAGCGTAGATGAAGAAAAGCAGTACTTC CASSVDEEKQYF
TRBJ2-3 - - TRBV28 TGTGCCAGCAGTTTAAGAGGGAACACAGATACGCAGTATTTT CASSLRGNTDTQYF
TRBJ2-7 - many TRBV30 TGTGCCTGGAGTGTAGGGTTCTACGAGCAGTACTTC CAWSVGFYEQYF
TRBJ2-7 TRBD1 - TRBV5-5 TGTGCCAGCATAGGGGCAGGGGGAGAGGAGCAGCACTTC CASIGAGGEEQHF
TRBJ1-1 - - TRBV27 TGTGCCAGCAGCGAGGGCCCGGACTCCTACACTGAAGCTTTCTTT CASSEGPDSYTEAFF
TRBJ2-4 - many TRBV28 TGTGCCAGCGGTTTGGGGGTTTGGAGGTACATTAAGTACTTC CASGLGVWRYIKYF
TRBJ1-2 - few TRBV6-2/TRBV6-3 TGTGCCAGCGGACCCTACGTAGGAGGCGATGGCTACACCTTC CASGPYVGGDGYTF
TRBJ1-5 TRBD1 - TRBV6-5 TGTGCCAGCAGTTACCGGGACAGGGGAAACAATCAGCCCCAGCATTTT CASSYRDRGNNQPQHF
TRBJ1-2 TRBD1 many TRBV2 TGTGCCAGCAGTGAAGTCGGGGACAGGGGCGACCCCGACTGGTGGGGCTACACCTTC CASSEVGDRGDPDWWGYTF
TRBJ2-7 - many TRBV28 TGTGCCAGCAGTTCGGTAACCGGGACCTTCTACGAGCAGTACTTC CASSSVTGTFYEQYF
TRBJ2-7 TRBD1 few TRBV28 TGTGCCAGCAGCGCCAGGACAGGAACCTACGAGCAGTACTTC CASSARTGTYEQYF
TRBJ2-5 TRBD2 - TRBV18 TGTGCCAGCTCAGGGGGGGACCAAGAGACCCAGTACTTC CASSGGDQETQYF
TRBJ2-7 - many TRBV5-1 TGCGCCAGCAGCTTCCAGCCCCTGGCAGCCGACCCTTACGAGCAGTACTTC CASSFQPLAADPYEQYF
TRBJ1-1 - many TRBV7-2 TGTGCCAGCAGCTGGCGGGGGTACACTGAAGCTTTCTTT CASSWRGYTEAFF
TRBJ1-5 TRBD1 many TRBV28 TGTGCCAGCAGTTTCCCCGACAGGGATCAGCCCCAGCATTTT CASSFPDRDQPQHF
TRBJ2-5 TRBD2 many TRBV29-1 TGCAGCGTTGAAGAATCTAGCGGGAGATTGGAGACCCAGTACTTC CSVEESSGRLETQYF
TRBJ2-7 TRBD1 - TRBV29-1 TGCAGCGTCCGGGGGACAGGGAACTACGAGCGGTACTTC CSVRGTGNYERYF
TRBJ2-7 - many TRBV28 TGTGCCACTGGATCTTACGAGCAGTACTTC CATGSYEQYF
TRBJ2-2 - many TRBV29-1 TGCAGCGTTGGGAACGGGGCGAACACCGGGGAGCTGTTTTTT CSVGNGANTGELFF
TRBJ2-5 - many TRBV28 TGTGCCAGCAGTACCTACCAAGAGACCCAGTACTTC CASSTYQETQYF
TRBJ1-2 - many TRBV12-5 TGTGCTAGTGGTTTTCGGTTGATGGGGGGCTACACCTTC CASGFRLMGGYTF
TRBJ1-6 TRBD1 many TRBV9 TGTGCCAGCAGCGGTGACTGGACAGGGGGCGTCTTGAATTCACCCCTCCACTTT CASSGDWTGGVLNSPLHF
TRBJ1-2 - - TRBV11-2 TGTGCCACCTCGGGCCCAAACCGGGGCCCTAACTATGGCTACACCTTC CATSGPNRGPNYGYTF